These 31 T cell receptor beta chains were all obtained from the same sample, sequenced in a study of T-cell reconstitution after alpha-beta-depleted transplantation in children. Unique molecular identifiers were built into the TCRbeta library. TCRdb reprocessed the PCR reads with MiXCR, giving one entry per CDR3 protein. Altogether around 480,000 distinct CDR3 sequences are present, approximately 32% being singletons, with the ten largest covering about 2.3%. This specimen was PBMCs from the stem cell graft donor, taken from the stem cell graft. The receptors derive from a human donor who donated a stem cell graft to a child with aplastic anemia.

A few counts support this clonotype. V and J are TRBV5-1 and TRBJ1-1, with no clear D. The CDR3 has 14 amino acids. Germline V gene data show CDR1 as SGHRS and CDR2 as YFSETQ. The V end lost 2 bases, the J end lost 2 bases, and 10 bases lay between the germline ends. The CDR3 region has the DNA TGCGCCAGCAGCTTACAGCCGTCAAACACTGAAGCTTTCTTT. It encodes CASSLQPSNTEAFF.

J is TRBJ1-6 and V is TRBV20-1; D gene unclear. There are 11 residues in the CDR3. V was shortened by 3 bases and J by 10 bases, with 7 bases between the two germline ends. The V gene's germline CDR1 is DFQATT and CDR2 SNEGSKA (reference sequence). CDR3: CSARPDSPLHF. The CDR3 DNA reads TGCAGTGCTAGGCCTGACTCACCCCTCCACTTT.

This clonotype was seen more than once but under ten times. This chain links TRBV6-1 with TRBJ2-2; 7 nucleotides line up with TRBD2. V lost 6 bases to trimming and J lost 5 bases; unmatched junction nucleotides: 3. There are 13 residues in the CDR3. The V gene's germline CDR1 is MNHNS and CDR2 SASEGT. As DNA, the CDR3 is TGTGCCAGCAGGCTAGCGGTAACCGGGGAGCTGTTTTTT. It is translated as CASRLAVTGELFF.

In this sample, this clonotype turned up a few times. The rearrangement joins TRBV7-2 to TRBJ1-3; tentative D call: TRBD1 (5 bases). In germline, CDR1 is SGHTA, CDR2 FQGNSA. CDR3 length: 14 residues. Trimming cost V 4 bases and J 2 bases, with 9 bases left between them. The CDR3 loop is CASSSTVAGNTIYF. The CDR3 region has the DNA TGTGCCAGCAGCTCGACAGTTGCTGGAAACACCATATATTTT.

In this sample, this clonotype turned up a few times. The V and J genes are TRBV12-3 or TRBV12-4 and TRBJ2-7, with TRBD2 matching over 7 bases. CDR3 size: 15 residues. V lost 6 bases, J lost 3 bases, and 11 bases stayed unmatched. The CDR3 sequence is CASRPSSGGHYEQYF. The CDR3 DNA follows: TGTGCCAGCAGGCCTTCTAGCGGTGGACACTACGAGCAGTACTTC.

The V gene is TRBV12-3 or TRBV12-4, the J gene TRBJ2-1; D possibly corresponds to TRBD1 (5 bases). CDR3 length equals 17 residues. Trimming removed 3 bases from V and 0 bases from J, with 15 bases in between. This chain's CDR3 is CASSFWQGISSYNEQFF. The CDR3 coding sequence is TGTGCCAGCAGTTTCTGGCAGGGCATAAGCTCCTACAATGAGCAGTTCTTC.

This chain joins TRBV6-1 and TRBJ1-4; the match to TRBD1 covers 8 bases. The CDR3 length is 15 residues. V was clipped by 5 bases and J by 4 bases; unmatched bases: 6. The germline V gene has CDR1 MNHNS and CDR2 SASEGT. In DNA form, the CDR3 reads TGTGCCAGCAGTCTCCGACAGGGGATTAATGAAAAACTGTTTTTT. It is translated as CASSLRQGINEKLFF.

Only a few counts were recorded for this clonotype. V gene TRBV5-1 combines with J gene TRBJ2-1, with TRBD2 matching over 7 bases. Germline V gene data show CDR1 as SGHRS and CDR2 as YFSETQ. This CDR3 spans 15 amino acids. J lost 2 bases, V lost 2 bases, and 4 bases had no gene match. The CDR3 reads CASSLAGSPYNEQFF. The CDR3, as DNA: TGCGCCAGCAGCTTAGCGGGATCTCCCTACAATGAGCAGTTCTTC.

The count of this clonotype is one. The chain is built from TRBV11-2 and TRBJ1-1; TRBD1 aligns across 11 bases. The V and J ends lost 3 bases and 7 bases, in that order; junction bases with no gene match: 7. The CDR3 consists of 15 residues. Germline CDR1 and CDR2: SGHAT and FQNNGV. The CDR3 DNA follows: TGTGCCAGCAGCTTTTACGGACAGGGGGCGGATGAAGCTTTCTTT. This codes for CASSFYGQGADEAFF. Full variable domain (missing parts from reference TRBV11-2 and TRBJ1-1): EAGVAQSPRYKIIEKRQSVAFWCNPISGHATLYWYQQILGQGPKLLIQFQNNGVVDDSQLPKDRFSAERLKGVDSTLKIQPAKLEDSAVYLCASSFYGQGADEAFFGQGTRLTVV.

The sample holds a few counts of this clonotype. The junction differs from germline at one of its ends, possibly a read error. The V gene is TRBV10-3, the J gene TRBJ2-1, with D hard to call. CDR1 and CDR2 (germline): ENHRY, SYGVKD. This CDR3 has 11 residues. This CDR3 reads CAISEGFEVLF. Written as DNA, the CDR3 is TGTGCCATCAGTGAGGGGTTCGAGGTTCTCTTC.

This clonotype appeared a single time. The chain uses TRBV5-1 and TRBJ2-4; TRBD1 agrees at 12 bases. There are 17 residues in the CDR3. CDR1 SGHRS and CDR2 YFSETQ come from the germline V gene. The junction had 10 bases not matched to a gene; V was cut back by 4 bases and J by 5 bases. In nucleotides, the CDR3 is TGCGCCAGCAGCCTCCGGGACAGGGGGCGATTGGAAAACATTCAGTACTTC. Amino acid sequence: CASSLRDRGRLENIQYF.

In its sample, this clonotype was seen a few times. CDR3 coding DNA: TGCAGCGTTGCCAGCGGAACGAACACCGGGGAGCTGTTTTTT. Amino acids: CSVASGTNTGELFF. The chain joins TRBV29-1 to TRBJ2-2; a possible D gene is TRBD2 (5 bases). This CDR3 region has 14 residues. In germline, CDR1 is SQVTM, CDR2 ANQGSEA. Trimming cost V 4 bases and J 0 bases, with 9 bases left between them.

In its sample, this clonotype was seen a few times. The chain combines TRBV9 with TRBJ2-2; D is ambiguous. The CDR3 runs 15 residues. Germline V gives CDR1 SGDLS, CDR2 YYNGEE. V was pared by 4 bases and J by 1 base, with 11 bases between. The CDR3 reads CASSPEPRNTGELFF. CDR3 in DNA: TGTGCCAGCAGCCCAGAGCCAAGGAACACCGGGGAGCTGTTTTTT.

In its sample, this clonotype was seen a few times. V and J are TRBV25-1 and TRBJ1-2; tentatively, D is TRBD1 (6 bases). With 7 bases removed from V and 2 bases from J, the gap between germline ends came to 11 bases. Germline lookup yields CDR1 MGHDK and CDR2 SYGVNS. This CDR3 spans 13 amino acids. CDR3 bases: TGTGCCAGCAAACGAACAGGGAACTATGGCTACACCTTC. It specifies CASKRTGNYGYTF.

This clonotype was detected only a few times. V gene TRBV29-1 combines with J gene TRBJ1-5; D gene uncertain. V dropped 4 bases and J dropped 0 bases, with 7 bases sitting between them. The CDR3 has 13 residues. Germline V CDR1 and CDR2: SQVTM, ANQGSEA. The chain's CDR3 is CSVGIDSNQPQHF. The CDR3 nucleotides read TGCAGCGTTGGGATTGATAGCAATCAGCCCCAGCATTTT.

This clonotype appeared a few times. This chain connects TRBV7-9 to TRBJ1-1, with D possibly TRBD1 on 5 matching bases. The V and J ends lost 4 bases and 1 base respectively, with 13 bases between them. The CDR3 extends over 15 amino acids. CDR1 is SEHNR and CDR2 is FQNEAQ in the germline V gene (reference sequence). The CDR3 DNA sequence: TGTGCCAGCAGCTGGCAGGGAATTGGGAACACTGAAGCTTTCTTT. Its translation: CASSWQGIGNTEAFF.

A few counts support this clonotype. The V gene is TRBV7-9, the J gene TRBJ2-1, with TRBD2 identical over 13 bases. Trimming removed 7 bases from V and 7 bases from J; junction bases left unmatched: 7. This CDR3 comprises 15 residues. CDR1 is SEHNR, CDR2 FQNEAQ, per germline (reference sequence). This chain's CDR3 is CASIRGLAGRNEQFF. The CDR3 bases are TGTGCCAGCATCAGGGGACTAGCGGGAAGGAATGAGCAGTTCTTC.

This chain joins TRBV9 and TRBJ2-3; D unresolved. Germline V gives CDR1 SGDLS, CDR2 YYNGEE. The CDR3 covers 16 residues. With 0 bases removed from V and 1 base from J, the gap between germline ends came to 12 bases. CDR3 nucleotides: TGTGCCAGCAGCGTAGAAGTTACTCCCCGCACAGATACGCAGTATTTT. Protein product: CASSVEVTPRTDTQYF.

This clonotype was seen a few times. This sequence joins TRBV9 and TRBJ2-1; D is perhaps TRBD2 (5 bases). The V end was cut by 7 bases, the J end by 5 bases, with 19 bases between. The length of the CDR3 is 15 residues. Germline loops: CDR1 SGDLS, CDR2 YYNGEE. The CDR3 nucleotides are TGTGCCAGCGGCCCCTTAGCGCTCAAGAACAATGAGCAGTTCTTC. It codes for CASGPLALKNNEQFF.

The rearrangement links TRBV12-3 or TRBV12-4 to TRBJ1-3, with 7 bases aligning to TRBD1. The CDR3 totals 17 residues. V was pared by 5 bases and J by 0 bases, with 10 bases of the junction left unmatched. CDR3 nucleotides: TGTGCCAGCAGTAACAAACGACACAGGGGCTCTGGAAACACCATATATTTT. This gives the protein CASSNKRHRGSGNTIYF.

This clonotype was picked up a small number of times. The chain combines TRBV4-3 with TRBJ1-5, with a weak D call TRBD1 (5 bases). CDR1 is LGHNA and CDR2 is YSLEER in the germline V gene. The CDR3 runs to 17 residues. Trimming shortened V by 0 bases and J by 1 base, and 13 bases separated the two germline ends. The chain's CDR3 is CASSQDWAKGSNQPQHF. DNA for the CDR3: TGCGCCAGCAGCCAAGATTGGGCTAAGGGGAGCAATCAGCCCCAGCATTTT.

The chain combines TRBV7-2 with TRBJ2-7; D may be TRBD1 (6 bases). This CDR3 has 15 amino acids. The germline gives CDR1 SGHTA, CDR2 FQGNSA. Trimming cost V 8 bases and J 2 bases, with 19 bases left between them. The CDR3 bases are TGTGCCAGCCACGGAGTAGCCAGGGGACCCTACGAGCAGTACTTC. Translated: CASHGVARGPYEQYF.

The chain carries TRBV19 and TRBJ2-2; D might be TRBD2 (5 bases). With 6 bases removed from V and 5 bases from J, the gap between germline ends came to 16 bases. Germline V gives CDR1 LNHDA, CDR2 SQIVND (reference sequence). The CDR3 extends over 15 amino acids. The CDR3 nucleotides read TGTGCCAGTAGCCCCCCGGCTAGCAGAACCGGGGAGCTGTTTTTT. It yields the protein CASSPPASRTGELFF.

J is TRBJ2-1 and V is TRBV25-1, with 7 bases lining up with TRBD2. The CDR3 extends over 14 amino acids. Germline CDR1 reads MGHDK; CDR2 reads SYGVNS. With 6 bases clipped from V and 10 bases from J, the junction kept 12 bases outside the gene matches. CDR3 bases: TGTGCCAGCAGCGATTGGGGAGGGCCCCGGGAGCAGTTCTTC. Its translation: CASSDWGGPREQFF. Using reference TRBV25-1 and TRBJ2-1 for the parts outside the CDR3, the full variable domain is EADIYQTPRYLVIGTGKKITLECSQTMGHDKMYWYQQDPGMELHLIHYSYGVNSTEKGDLSSESTVSRIRTEHFPLTLESARPSHTSQYLCASSDWGGPREQFFGPGTRLTVL.

This clonotype was observed a handful of times. The chain employs TRBV6-9 and TRBJ2-6; D possibly uses TRBD1 or TRBD2 (5 bases each). Trimming removed 2 bases at V and 4 bases at J, with 9 bases between. Germline-derived CDR1 and CDR2 are MNHGY and SVAAGI. CDR3 size: 15 residues. The CDR3 nucleotides are TGTGCCAGCAGTTATCCGGGACCCGGGGCCAACGTCCTGACTTTC. It encodes CASSYPGPGANVLTF.

At least ten counts were recorded for this clonotype. J is TRBJ1-5 and V is TRBV18; D unresolved. Trimming pared 0 bases from V and 3 bases from J, leaving 0 bases between. Germline assignment: CDR1 KGHSH and CDR2 LQKENI. The CDR3 runs to 12 residues. CDR3 in amino acids: CASSPPNQPQHF. The CDR3 DNA reads TGTGCCAGCTCACCACCCAATCAGCCCCAGCATTTT. The whole variable domain, remainder taken from reference TRBV18 and TRBJ1-5, is NAGVMQNPRHLVRRRGQEARLRCSPMKGHSHVYWYRQLPEEGLKFMVYLQKENIIDESGMPKERFSAEFPKEGPSILRIQQVVRGDSAAYFCASSPPNQPQHFGDGTRLSIL.

This rearrangement joins TRBV20-1 to TRBJ2-7; D could derive from TRBD1 or TRBD2 (5 bases each). Germline CDR1 DFQATT, CDR2 SNEGSKA (reference sequence). CDR3 length equals 15 residues. V dropped 0 bases and J dropped 3 bases, with 15 bases sitting between them. This chain's CDR3 is CSARDFLRGNYEQYF. CDR3 DNA sequence: TGCAGTGCTAGAGATTTTCTGAGGGGTAACTACGAGCAGTACTTC.

This clonotype was seen only a few times. The CDR3 DNA sequence: TGCAGCGTCCTCACAGATACGCAGTATTTT. This codes for CSVLTDTQYF. The gene calls are TRBV29-1 and TRBJ2-3, with no clear D. This CDR3 spans 10 amino acids. Trimming stripped 6 bases from V and 2 bases from J, with 3 bases between. Per the germline V gene, CDR1 is SQVTM and CDR2 is ANQGSEA.

This clonotype appeared a few times. This chain connects TRBV4-3 to TRBJ2-3; 9 bases align to TRBD1. The CDR3 consists of 19 residues. Germline V gives CDR1 LGHNA, CDR2 YSLEER. The trim removed 0 bases at V and 4 bases at J, leaving 14 bases unmatched. Here the CDR3 DNA reads TGCGCCAGCAGCCAAGATAGATGGGTCGGGACAGGGCTTCCAGATACGCAGTATTTT. Its protein product is CASSQDRWVGTGLPDTQYF.

V and J are TRBV7-2 and TRBJ2-3; 14 bases fit TRBD2. The CDR3 has 16 amino acids. With V trimmed by 4 bases and J by 6 bases, 6 bases remained unmatched. Germline V gene data show CDR1 as SGHTA and CDR2 as FQGNSA. Here the CDR3 DNA reads TGTGCCAGCAGCTCAGGACTAGCGGGAGGAGGGGATACGCAGTATTTT. This sequence encodes CASSSGLAGGGDTQYF. Supplemented by reference TRBV7-2 and TRBJ2-3, the full variable domain reads GAGVSQSPSNKVTEKGKDVELRCDPISGHTALYWYRQSLGQGLEFLIYFQGNSAPDKSGLPSDRFSAERTGGSVSTLTIQRTQQEDSAVYLCASSSGLAGGGDTQYFGPGTRLTVL.

The J gene is TRBJ2-4, the V gene TRBV18; D unclear. Germline-derived CDR1 and CDR2 are KGHSH and LQKENI. V lost 2 bases and J 8 bases, leaving 10 bases between the germline ends. CDR3 length: 13 residues. CDR3 region: CASSPSRADIQYF. For the CDR3, the DNA is TGTGCCAGCTCACCAAGTAGGGCAGACATTCAGTACTTC.